Listed below are T cell receptor beta chains from one sample, sequenced in a study of T cell responses to AZD1222 COVID-19 vaccine. Produced via immunoSEQ multiplex PCR; TCRdb's table is partial and in-frame only. The repertoire holds just over 65,000 clones, with 87% as singletons. Sample: peripheral blood, taken on day 0 of AZD1222 vaccination. The receptors originated from an adult in good health. Each CDR3 is given without its conserved first and last residue.

j_gene	v_gene	CDR3aa
TRBJ1-1	TRBV2	ASSEVGQGRKTEAF
TRBJ2-3	TRBV6-5	ASSYLRTAKDTQY
TRBJ2-2	TRBV7-6	ASSFRDLPLTGELF
TRBJ2-3	TRBV9	ASSFAQTDTQY
TRBJ1-4	TRBV7-7	ASSKTTGIGEKLF
TRBJ2-1	TRBV11-3	ASSLVAGSYNEQF
TRBJ1-6	TRBV4-3	ASSQDSTGPYNSPLH
TRBJ2-5	TRBV6-1	ASSEGGVRTQY
TRBJ1-1	TRBV6-2/TRBV6-3	ASSYREGAMNTEAF
TRBJ2-3	TRBV28	ASSRPSGRRTDTQY
TRBJ2-1	TRBV2	ASSEEVGGYDYNEQF
TRBJ1-1	TRBV7-3	ASSYNPSHSNTEAF
TRBJ2-2	TRBV9	ASSLGNTGELF
TRBJ2-7	TRBV29-1	SVTLPGLAEMSWEQY
TRBJ1-2	TRBV10-3	AIGALQGAHGYT
TRBJ2-2	TRBV11-2	ASSLTDTGELF
TRBJ2-7	TRBV15	ATSRDQGAQGEQY
TRBJ1-1	TRBV5-1	ASSLSGGNTEAF
TRBJ2-1	TRBV15	ATSRDRGDWGRRNEQF
TRBJ1-4	TRBV27	ASSPKNEKLF
TRBJ2-3	TRBV7-2	ASSLWEGGTDTQY
TRBJ1-2	TRBV24-1	ATSDSGYGYT
TRBJ2-7	TRBV20-1	SASAGGDYEQY
TRBJ2-5	TRBV5-1	ASSLVDGRTAETQY
TRBJ2-5	TRBV19	ASSLFVHPQETQY
TRBJ1-1	TRBV18	ASSGQTGGPLGAF
TRBJ1-2	TRBV7-2	ASSPLTGGAGGYT
TRBJ1-6	TRBV6-1	ASSEQGIGHNSPLH
TRBJ2-2	TRBV5-8	ASSRGLLNTGELF
TRBJ1-2	TRBV29-1	SVRGDYGYT
TRBJ2-1	TRBV11-2	ASSPVRGMDNEQF
TRBJ2-7	TRBV11-1	ASSPRARAGEQY
TRBJ1-2	TRBV5-1	ASSLGADGGYGYT
TRBJ2-7	TRBV7-2	ASSLSEYEQY
TRBJ2-7	TRBV7-8	ASSLGSYYEQY
TRBJ1-6	TRBV2	ASSDFSPLH
TRBJ2-3	TRBV27	ASSSDSYSTDTQY
TRBJ1-4	TRBV28	ATEGPDEKLF
TRBJ2-7	TRBV27	ASRGTSSYEQY
TRBJ2-5	TRBV19	ASSMGGLGAETQY
TRBJ2-7	TRBV6-5	ASSYSGAGSYEQY
TRBJ2-1	TRBV11-2	ASSPSGRTYNEQF
TRBJ1-5	TRBV7-2	ASSLVQGRDQPQH
TRBJ2-2	TRBV12-5	ASGLPRGVGAGELF